This is a list of T cell receptor beta chains from one sample in a study of T cells of healthy individuals. TCRdb itself ran the 5' RACE reads through MiXCR, one entry per CDR3 protein. The table has about 96,000 distinct CDR3 sequences, 17% seen once. All receptors derive from a human donor in good health. The CDR3 runs from the conserved cysteine through the conserved F or W. A D gene is named only where the DNA matches it firmly. Clone sizes are given selectively: once, few, many, or a class where the clone is expanded.

abundance: few; j_gene: TRBJ2-1; len: 16; v_gene: TRBV6-1; d_gene: TRBD1; CDR3aa: CASREQGALSYNEQFF; CDR3nt: TGTGCCAGCAGGGAACAGGGGGCCCTCTCCTACAATGAGCAGTTCTTC
abundance: many; j_gene: TRBJ1-1; len: 16; v_gene: TRBV18; d_gene: TRBD1; CDR3aa: CASSPGQGSMNTEAFF; CDR3nt: TGTGCCAGCTCACCGGGACAGGGATCCATGAACACTGAAGCTTTCTTT
abundance: many; j_gene: TRBJ2-1; len: 15; v_gene: TRBV18; d_gene: NA; CDR3aa: CASSPPGPAYNEQFF; CDR3nt: TGTGCCAGCTCACCACCGGGTCCAGCCTACAATGAGCAGTTCTTC
abundance: many; j_gene: TRBJ2-7; len: 13; v_gene: TRBV20-1; d_gene: NA; CDR3aa: CSAGVQGPYEQYF; CDR3nt: TGCAGTGCCGGAGTCCAGGGCCCCTACGAGCAGTACTTC
abundance: few; j_gene: TRBJ2-3; len: 14; v_gene: TRBV6-5; d_gene: NA; CDR3aa: CASSVGQSTDTQYF; CDR3nt: TGTGCCAGCAGTGTCGGACAGAGCACAGATACGCAGTATTTT
abundance: few; j_gene: TRBJ1-5; len: 16; v_gene: TRBV4-1; d_gene: TRBD1; CDR3aa: CASSSRQGASNQPQHF; CDR3nt: TGCGCCAGCAGCAGCCGACAGGGAGCGAGCAATCAGCCCCAGCATTTT
abundance: few; j_gene: TRBJ1-1; len: 14; v_gene: TRBV21-1; d_gene: NA; CDR3aa: CASSKERVNTEAFF; CDR3nt: TGTGCCAGCAGCAAAGAGAGGGTGAACACTGAAGCTTTCTTT
abundance: NA; j_gene: TRBJ1-1; len: 12; v_gene: TRBV15; d_gene: NA; CDR3aa: CATSRGFTEAFF; CDR3nt: TGTGCCACCAGCAGAGGTTTCACTGAAGCTTTCTTT
abundance: few; j_gene: TRBJ2-5; len: 16; v_gene: TRBV4-3; d_gene: NA; CDR3aa: CASSQDRRAGPETQYF; CDR3nt: TGCGCCAGCAGCCAAGATCGGAGGGCGGGCCCAGAGACCCAGTACTTC
abundance: many; j_gene: TRBJ1-1; len: 13; v_gene: TRBV4-2; d_gene: NA; CDR3aa: CASSMDANTEAFF; CDR3nt: TGTGCCAGCAGTATGGACGCCAACACTGAAGCTTTCTTT
abundance: NA; j_gene: TRBJ2-3; len: 14; v_gene: TRBV15; d_gene: NA; CDR3aa: CATSRDVGTDTQYF; CDR3nt: TGTGCCACCAGCAGAGATGTGGGCACAGATACGCAGTATTTT
abundance: NA; j_gene: TRBJ2-1; len: 15; v_gene: TRBV5-6; d_gene: TRBD2; CDR3aa: CASSQGLARYNEQFF; CDR3nt: TGTGCCAGCAGCCAAGGACTAGCGCGCTACAATGAGCAGTTCTTC
abundance: NA; j_gene: TRBJ2-3; len: 15; v_gene: TRBV6-5; d_gene: TRBD1; CDR3aa: CASSDRGRYTDTQYF; CDR3nt: TGTGCCAGCAGTGACAGGGGGCGATACACAGATACGCAGTATTTT
abundance: NA; j_gene: TRBJ1-6; len: 14; v_gene: TRBV7-2; d_gene: NA; CDR3aa: CASSLQGTTSALHF; CDR3nt: TGTGCCAGCAGCTTACAGGGGACGACTTCGGCCCTCCACTTT
abundance: few; j_gene: TRBJ2-6; len: 14; v_gene: TRBV29-1; d_gene: NA; CDR3aa: CSVEMDSGANVLTF; CDR3nt: TGCAGCGTTGAAATGGACTCTGGGGCCAACGTCCTGACTTTC
abundance: NA; j_gene: TRBJ1-6; len: 17; v_gene: TRBV19; d_gene: TRBD1; CDR3aa: CASNWRTGSSYNSPLHF; CDR3nt: TGTGCCAGTAACTGGAGGACAGGGAGCTCCTATAATTCACCCCTCCACTTT
abundance: few; j_gene: TRBJ1-3; len: 14; v_gene: TRBV20-1; d_gene: TRBD1; CDR3aa: CSARTGVRGDTIYF; CDR3nt: TGCAGTGCTAGGACAGGGGTACGGGGAGACACCATATATTTT
abundance: once; j_gene: TRBJ2-3; len: 11; v_gene: TRBV5-1; d_gene: NA; CDR3aa: CASSNSDTQYF; CDR3nt: TGCGCCAGCAGCAACTCAGATACGCAGTATTTT
abundance: NA; j_gene: TRBJ2-7; len: 13; v_gene: TRBV7-9; d_gene: NA; CDR3aa: CASSLTASYEQYF; CDR3nt: TGTGCCAGCAGCTTAACAGCCTCCTACGAGCAGTACTTC
abundance: few; j_gene: TRBJ2-5; len: 16; v_gene: TRBV7-9; d_gene: TRBD1; CDR3aa: CASSSPPGQIQETQYF; CDR3nt: TGTGCCAGCAGCTCTCCGCCGGGACAGATCCAAGAGACCCAGTACTTC
abundance: NA; j_gene: TRBJ2-7; len: 12; v_gene: TRBV5-1; d_gene: NA; CDR3aa: CASSFKGPEQYF; CDR3nt: TGCGCCAGCAGCTTCAAGGGGCCCGAGCAGTACTTC
abundance: many; j_gene: TRBJ1-5; len: 16; v_gene: TRBV28; d_gene: NA; CDR3aa: CASRLSSEGGNQPQHF; CDR3nt: TGTGCCAGCAGACTCAGTAGTGAAGGTGGAAATCAGCCCCAGCATTTT
abundance: few; j_gene: TRBJ2-2; len: 16; v_gene: TRBV4-2; d_gene: TRBD2; CDR3aa: CASSPQAGGATGELFF; CDR3nt: TGTGCCAGCAGCCCACAGGCGGGGGGGGCGACCGGGGAGCTGTTTTTT
abundance: NA; j_gene: TRBJ2-5; len: 17; v_gene: TRBV12-3/TRBV12-4; d_gene: TRBD2; CDR3aa: CASSWGLAGGLRETQYF; CDR3nt: TGTGCCAGCAGCTGGGGACTAGCGGGGGGGCTTCGAGAGACCCAGTACTTC
abundance: NA; j_gene: TRBJ1-3; len: 17; v_gene: TRBV2; d_gene: TRBD1; CDR3aa: CASSSLRDRGSGNTIYF; CDR3nt: TGTGCCAGCAGTTCGCTCCGGGACAGGGGCTCTGGAAACACCATATATTTT
abundance: NA; j_gene: TRBJ1-6; len: 15; v_gene: TRBV5-1; d_gene: NA; CDR3aa: CASSPADRPLSPLHF; CDR3nt: TGCGCCAGCAGCCCAGCCGACAGACCCCTTTCACCCCTCCACTTT
abundance: few; j_gene: TRBJ2-3; len: 15; v_gene: TRBV6-2/TRBV6-3; d_gene: TRBD2; CDR3aa: CASSPGLADTDTQYF; CDR3nt: TGTGCCAGCAGTCCCGGACTAGCTGACACAGATACGCAGTATTTT
abundance: few; j_gene: TRBJ2-5; len: 16; v_gene: TRBV21-1; d_gene: NA; CDR3aa: CASSNPGAGRQETQYF; CDR3nt: TGTGCCAGCAGCAACCCAGGGGCTGGTAGGCAAGAGACCCAGTACTTC
abundance: NA; j_gene: TRBJ2-1; len: 18; v_gene: TRBV11-3; d_gene: TRBD1; CDR3aa: CASSLGTGAPSSYNEQFF; CDR3nt: TGTGCCAGCAGCTTAGGGACAGGGGCCCCCAGCTCCTACAATGAGCAGTTCTTC
abundance: NA; j_gene: TRBJ2-3; len: 16; v_gene: TRBV4-1; d_gene: NA; CDR3aa: CASRVIGGPYTDTQYF; CDR3nt: TGCGCCAGCAGGGTCATTGGGGGGCCCTACACAGATACGCAGTATTTT
abundance: NA; j_gene: TRBJ1-1; len: 17; v_gene: TRBV6-6; d_gene: TRBD1; CDR3aa: CASSWCRQGVLTTEAFF; CDR3nt: TGTGCCAGCAGCTGGTGTCGACAGGGAGTTTTGACCACTGAAGCTTTCTTT
abundance: NA; j_gene: TRBJ2-2; len: 14; v_gene: TRBV10-3; d_gene: TRBD2; CDR3aa: CAIGGLASTGELFF; CDR3nt: TGTGCCATCGGGGGACTAGCCTCCACCGGGGAGCTGTTTTTT
abundance: once; j_gene: TRBJ2-7; len: 14; v_gene: TRBV5-1; d_gene: NA; CDR3aa: CASSLEWIGSEQYF; CDR3nt: TGCGCCAGCAGCTTGGAATGGATAGGTAGCGAGCAGTACTTC
abundance: NA; j_gene: TRBJ2-6; len: 15; v_gene: TRBV19; d_gene: NA; CDR3aa: CASSTPISGANVLTF; CDR3nt: TGTGCCAGTAGTACCCCCATCTCTGGGGCCAACGTCCTGACTTTC
abundance: few; j_gene: TRBJ2-7; len: 16; v_gene: TRBV4-3; d_gene: NA; CDR3aa: CASSQASGGYPYEQYF; CDR3nt: TGCGCCAGCAGCCAAGCATCCGGGGGCTATCCCTACGAGCAGTACTTC
abundance: NA; j_gene: TRBJ2-1; len: 15; v_gene: TRBV7-8; d_gene: TRBD2; CDR3aa: CASSLTSGNYNEQFF; CDR3nt: TGTGCCAGCAGCTTAACTAGCGGAAACTACAATGAGCAGTTCTTC